Following are 30 T cell receptor beta chains from one sample sequenced in a study of PD-1 blockade in mismatch repair-deficient tumors. Assay used: immunoSEQ multiplex PCR; TCRdb lists only in-frame clones, some missing. The top ten hold approximately 3.9% of the sample, which has about 38,000 clones, approximately 85% seen once. This material consisted of peripheral blood, taken roughly 76 weeks after starting pembrolizumab. These receptors were obtained from an adult with mismatch repair-deficient cancer.

The genes are TRBV5-8 and TRBJ2-2; TRBD1 aligns across 9 bases. This CDR3 contains 17 residues. Losses at the gene ends were 4 bases for V and 4 bases for J; bases not matched to a gene: 11. Germline V lookup: CDR1 SGHTS, CDR2 YDEGEE. The CDR3 coding sequence is TGTGCCAGCAGCCCAAGGCGGGGACAGGGAGGCACCGGGGAGCTGTTTTTT. Translated: CASSPRRGQGGTGELFF.

The gene calls are TRBV5-1 and TRBJ2-1; the D gene is possibly TRBD1 (5 bases). This CDR3 is built from 15 residues. V lost 3 bases, J lost 4 bases, and 14 bases lay in between. Germline CDR1 SGHRS, CDR2 YFSETQ. CDR3 coding DNA: TGCGCCAGCAGCTCCGCTGATTACAGGTACAATGAGCAGTTCTTC. Its translation is CASSSADYRYNEQFF.

DNA for the CDR3: TGTGCCAGTAGTATAGGAGGGGGATCCTACGAGCAGTACTTC. This translates into CASSIGGGSYEQYF. The chain carries TRBV19 and TRBJ2-5; D is perhaps TRBD1 (6 bases). The closer fit of TRBJ2-7 to the DNA end suggests the J call may be wrong. Germline V gene lookup returns CDR1 LNHDA and CDR2 SQIVND (reference sequence). The CDR3 is 14 residues long.

This chain uses TRBV29-1 with TRBJ1-2, with TRBD1 as a possible D gene (6 bases). The CDR3 has 13 amino acids. The ends were cut back, 1 base at V and 3 bases at J, with 9 bases in the middle. The germline CDR1 and CDR2 sequences are SQVTM and ANQGSEA. The DNA of the CDR3 is TGCAGCGTTGAAGCCCAGGGGTACTATGGCTACACCTTC. Amino acid sequence: CSVEAQGYYGYTF. Together with reference TRBV29-1 and TRBJ1-2, the CDR3 gives the full variable domain: SAVISQKPSRDICQRGTSLTIQCQVDSQVTMMFWYRQQPGQSLTLIATANQGSEATYESGFVIDKFPISRPNLTFSTLTVSNMSPEDSSIYLCSVEAQGYYGYTFGSGTRLTVV.

This clone came up a few times. The chain employs TRBV2 and TRBJ2-6; D may match TRBD1 or TRBD2 (5 bases each). Germline assignment: CDR1 SNHLY and CDR2 FYNNEI. Trimming removed 6 bases at V and 3 bases at J, with 6 bases between. This CDR3 is 13 amino acids long. CDR3 in DNA: TGTGCCAGCAGGGGGGATGGGGCCAACGTCCTGACTTTC. Protein: CASRGDGANVLTF.

The V gene is TRBV2, the J gene TRBJ2-1, with 7 positions matching TRBD2. Germline V CDR1 and CDR2: SNHLY, FYNNEI. With V trimmed by 7 bases and J by 1 base, 7 bases remained unmatched. The CDR3 runs 15 residues. As DNA, the CDR3 is TGTGCCAGCATTCGCGGGAGCTTATCCTACAATGAGCAGTTCTTC. Translation gives CASIRGSLSYNEQFF. Using reference TRBV2 and TRBJ2-1 for the parts outside the CDR3, the full variable domain is EPEVTQTPSHQVTQMGQEVILRCVPISNHLYFYWYRQILGQKVEFLVSFYNNEISEKSEIFDDQFSVERPDGSNFTLKIRSTKLEDSAMYFCASIRGSLSYNEQFFGPGTRLTVL.

In this sample, this clone turned up a few times. This chain connects TRBV27 to TRBJ1-2; tentative D call: TRBD1 (5 bases). Germline V CDR1 and CDR2: MNHEY, SMNVEV (reference sequence). Trimming removed 5 bases at V and 6 bases at J, with 13 bases between. The CDR3 sequence is 13 residues long. The CDR3 region is CASSVRRDNGYTF. DNA for the CDR3: TGTGCCAGCAGTGTACGCAGGGATAATGGCTACACCTTC.

This clone has just a few counts. V is TRBV6-6 and J is TRBJ2-1; D uncertain. Germline CDR1 is MNHNY and CDR2 is SVGAGI (reference sequence). The V gene lost 6 bases and the J gene lost 4 bases, with 10 bases spanning the gap. The CDR3 consists of 13 residues. CDR3 DNA sequence: TGTGCCAGCAGCTTGACAAGGTACAATGAGCAGTTCTTC. Its protein product is CASSLTRYNEQFF.

CDR3 sequence: CASSTGPSYEQYF. The CDR3 nucleotides read TGTGCCAGCAGCACAGGGCCCTCCTACGAGCAGTACTTC. V usage is TRBV7-8 and J usage is TRBJ2-7; D perhaps matches TRBD1 (6 bases). CDR3 size: 13 residues. V was cut by 5 bases and J by 0 bases, with 8 bases left in between. Germline V gene data show CDR1 as SGHVS and CDR2 as FQNEAQ.

In this sample, this clone turned up once. J is TRBJ2-7 and V is TRBV14; TRBD2 matches 7 bases. Germline-derived CDR1 and CDR2 are SGHDN and FVKESK. The CDR3 runs 15 residues. The V and J ends lost 3 bases and 7 bases, in that order; junction bases with no gene match: 12. The CDR3, as DNA: TGTGCCAGCAGCCAGACCACTAGCGTGACGGGAGAGCAGTACTTC. Its protein product is CASSQTTSVTGEQYF. The full variable domain, its missing parts supplied by reference TRBV14 and TRBJ2-7, is EAGVTQFPSHSVIEKGQTVTLRCDPISGHDNLYWYRRVMGKEIKFLLHFVKESKQDESGMPNNRFLAERTGGTYSTLKVQPAELEDSGVYFCASSQTTSVTGEQYFGPGTRLTVT.

This clone has more than one count but fewer than ten. The V and J genes are TRBV11-3 and TRBJ2-7; possibly TRBD2 for D (5 bases). Trimming took 0 bases from V and 5 from J, leaving 17 bases between them. Germline V gene data show CDR1 as SGHNT and CDR2 as YENEEA. CDR3 length equals 16 residues. The CDR3 here is CASSLDGREGKDEQYF. CDR3 DNA: TGTGCCAGCAGCTTAGATGGTCGGGAAGGGAAGGACGAGCAGTACTTC.

The chain uses TRBV28 and TRBJ2-5; 11 positions agree with TRBD1. The V and J ends lost 6 bases and 5 bases, in that order; junction bases with no gene match: 5. The CDR3 has 14 residues. CDR1 and CDR2 (germline): MDHEN, SYDVKM. CDR3 region: CASRTDRGLETQYF. CDR3 in DNA: TGTGCCAGCAGGACGGACAGGGGGCTCGAGACCCAGTACTTC.

This chain connects TRBV5-6 to TRBJ1-3; D ambiguous. V was shortened by 0 bases and J by 7 bases, with 5 bases between the two germline ends. The CDR3 loop spans 12 amino acids. CDR1 and CDR2 (germline): SGHDT, YYEEEE. The CDR3 bases are TGTGCCAGCAGCTTGGGTAGGAACACCATATATTTT. It specifies CASSLGRNTIYF.

This clone was seen a single time. This sequence joins TRBV7-9 and TRBJ2-7; TRBD2 is a possible D gene (6 bases). The germline V gene encodes CDR1 SEHNR and CDR2 FQNEAQ (reference sequence). CDR3 size: 14 residues. The ends were cut back, 1 base at V and 2 bases at J, with 9 bases in the middle. The DNA for the CDR3 is TGTGCCAGCAGCTTAGGGACGGGAGCCTACGAGCAGTACTTC. Translating it yields CASSLGTGAYEQYF.

The rearrangement links TRBV7-9 to TRBJ2-1; 10 bases match TRBD2. V lost 2 bases to trimming and J lost 4 bases; unmatched junction nucleotides: 5. Germline values: CDR1 SEHNR, CDR2 FQNEAQ (reference sequence). The CDR3 contains 16 residues. This CDR3 reads CASSLLAGVDYNEQFF. The DNA of the CDR3 is TGTGCCAGCAGCTTACTAGCGGGGGTGGATTACAATGAGCAGTTCTTC.

The rearrangement uses TRBV2 and TRBJ1-5, with 7 bases lining up with TRBD1. CDR3 length equals 15 residues. Germline CDR1 and CDR2: SNHLY and FYNNEI. V lost 4 bases and J lost 0; bases outside the gene matches: 3. CDR3 sequence reads: CASSVGQVSNQPQHF. CDR3 coding DNA: TGTGCCAGCAGTGTTGGACAGGTTAGCAATCAGCCCCAGCATTTT.

The V gene is TRBV28, the J gene TRBJ2-3, with D perhaps given as TRBD1 or TRBD2 (5 bases each). CDR1 is MDHEN and CDR2 is SYDVKM in the germline V gene. V was trimmed by 7 bases and J by 1 base, leaving 12 bases between them. This CDR3 is 14 amino acids long. CDR3 sequence reads: CASMGDRGTDTQYF. CDR3 in DNA: TGTGCCAGCATGGGGGATAGAGGCACAGATACGCAGTATTTT.

The V gene is TRBV29-1, the J gene TRBJ2-3, with 7 bases aligning to TRBD1. V lost 4 bases to trimming and J lost 3 bases; unmatched junction nucleotides: 10. The CDR3 contains 15 residues. CDR1 is SQVTM, CDR2 ANQGSEA, per germline. The CDR3 protein is CSVGKDRMLTDTQYF. The CDR3 DNA sequence: TGCAGCGTTGGTAAGGACAGGATGTTGACAGATACGCAGTATTTT.

This clone was observed once. This chain links TRBV12-5 with TRBJ1-2, with D unresolved. This CDR3 contains 14 residues. The V end was cut by 6 bases, the J end by 3 bases, with 14 bases between. Germline V gives CDR1 LGHNT, CDR2 FRNRAP. CDR3 nucleotide sequence: TGTGCTAGTGGCCCCCCGGCAGATTACTATGGCTACACCTTC. Its translation: CASGPPADYYGYTF.

This clone was seen a handful of times. The chain uses TRBV29-1 and TRBJ1-5; no clear D gene. Trimming left V 4 bases short and J 7 bases short, with 11 bases between. Germline V gives CDR1 SQVTM, CDR2 ANQGSEA. CDR3 length: 12 amino acids. This chain's CDR3 is CSVGMDQQPQHF. CDR3 sequence (DNA): TGCAGCGTTGGGATGGACCAACAGCCCCAGCATTTT.

The chain is built from TRBV7-2 and TRBJ1-3; no firm D call. The CDR3 extends over 14 amino acids. Deletions cut 3 bases from V and 0 bases from J, with 6 bases between. The germline CDR1 and CDR2 sequences are SGHTA and FQGNSA. As DNA, the CDR3 is TGTGCCAGCAGCTTCGAAAACTCTGGAAACACCATATATTTT. This translates into CASSFENSGNTIYF.

This clone occurred a few times. The V gene is TRBV4-1, the J gene TRBJ1-5; 8 bases are a match to TRBD1. Germline V gene sequence: CDR1 MGHRA, CDR2 YSYEKL. With 3 bases clipped from V and 4 bases from J, the junction kept 11 bases outside the gene matches. The CDR3 is 17 residues long. CDR3: CASSHQPVGQGNQPQHF. CDR3 DNA sequence: TGCGCCAGCAGCCACCAACCGGTAGGACAGGGTAATCAGCCCCAGCATTTT.

V is TRBV7-9 and J is TRBJ1-2; D might be TRBD1 (5 bases). The CDR3 contains 14 residues. Trimming took 5 bases from V and 6 from J, leaving 16 bases between them. Per the germline V gene, CDR1 is SEHNR and CDR2 is FQNEAQ (reference sequence). The CDR3 region is CASSPGEGFNGYTF. In DNA, the CDR3 is TGTGCCAGCAGCCCGGGGGAAGGGTTCAATGGCTACACCTTC.

The chain uses TRBV7-2 and TRBJ2-5, with 13 bases identical to TRBD2. The CDR3 spans 15 residues. Per germline, CDR1 SGHTA and CDR2 FQGNSA. V lost 1 base to trimming and J lost 4 bases; unmatched junction nucleotides: 0. CDR3 nucleotides: TGTGCCAGCAGCTTAGGACTAGCGGGAGGAGAGACCCAGTACTTC. It encodes CASSLGLAGGETQYF.

V is TRBV7-2 and J is TRBJ1-1; tentative D call: TRBD1 (6 bases). The CDR3 is made up of 13 amino acids. V was trimmed by 5 bases and J by 6 bases, leaving 13 bases between them. CDR1 and CDR2 (germline): SGHTA, FQGNSA. Here the CDR3 DNA reads TGTGCCAGCAGCCCACAGGGCGGGTCTGAAGCTTTCTTT. It is translated as CASSPQGGSEAFF.

V gene TRBV29-1 combines with J gene TRBJ2-1; 7 nucleotides match TRBD1. This CDR3 has 13 residues. The V and J ends lost 6 bases and 4 bases, in that order; junction bases with no gene match: 6. Looked up from germline, CDR1 is SQVTM and CDR2 is ANQGSEA. CDR3 in DNA: TGCAGCGTCGGGACAGCGCGTTACAATGAGCAGTTCTTC. Its translation: CSVGTARYNEQFF.

The chain employs TRBV2 and TRBJ1-5; the D is unclear. The CDR3 covers 15 residues. The ends were cut back, 6 bases at V and 0 bases at J, with 12 bases in the middle. Germline V gives CDR1 SNHLY, CDR2 FYNNEI. CDR3 in DNA: TGTGCCAGCAGCCAAGATACCCTTAGCAATCAGCCCCAGCATTTT. It specifies CASSQDTLSNQPQHF.

This chain connects TRBV27 to TRBJ2-7; D remains unclear. CDR3 size: 13 residues. V lost 2 bases and J lost 2, with 7 bases in between. Germline V gene lookup returns CDR1 MNHEY and CDR2 SMNVEV (reference sequence). CDR3 DNA: TGTGCCAGCAGTTTAGGGCAGACCTACGAGCAGTACTTC. Residues: CASSLGQTYEQYF.

This chain connects TRBV5-4 to TRBJ2-5; no definite D call. Germline CDR1 and CDR2: SGHNT and YYREEE (reference sequence). This CDR3 spans 13 amino acids. Trimming pared 4 bases from V and 6 bases from J, leaving 13 bases between. Here the CDR3 reads CASSPRSSKTQYF. The DNA of the CDR3 is TGTGCCAGCAGCCCACGGAGTTCGAAGACCCAGTACTTC.

This clone has only one observation. The chain combines TRBV7-6 with TRBJ1-1, with no clear D. V gave up 5 bases and J gave up 10 bases, with 20 bases separating them. Germline CDR1 SGHVS, CDR2 FNYEAQ. The CDR3 sequence is 14 residues long. CDR3 DNA sequence: TGTGCCAGCAGCCTGCACTTATCGAGAGGCGGAGCTTTCTTT. This sequence encodes CASSLHLSRGGAFF.